This T cell receptor beta chain originates from a study of blood T cells in healthy people across ages. With a J-beta primer mix and a sample-barcoded 5' primer, a second PCR ran about 7 to 11 cycles. In TCRdb, the 5' RACE reads were re-called with MiXCR into one record per CDR3 protein. The repertoire includes hundreds of thousands of distinct CDR3 sequences, about 21% of them detected once, and about 3.6% sits in the top ten. Germline V CDR1 and CDR2: LGHDT, YNNKEL (reference sequence). CDR3 length: 12 residues. This clonotype originated in a man in his 70s in good health. J is TRBJ2-5 and V is TRBV3-1; D not resolved. TRBJ2-7 explains the end of the DNA better; the J call may be wrong. Material for sequencing was blood. The CDR3 is CASSQRNYEQYF. CDR3 DNA: TGTGCCAGCAGCCAAAGGAACTACGAGCAGTACTTC.